This T cell receptor (beta chain) was identified during a study of CD8+ T cells in alopecia areata. Study-wide findings and caveats: Possibly because of HLA-related factors, TCR sharing was less clear across patients than in mice.

Peripheral blood samples and lesional scalp punch biopsies were obtained from alopecia areata patients. V was cut by 4 bases and J by 5 bases, with 11 bases left in between. Germline V gene sequence: CDR1 SEHNR, CDR2 FQNEAQ (reference sequence). This CDR3 has 13 residues. Extraction of RNA preceded its reverse transcription into cDNA, which served as the sequencing template. This table comes from immunoSEQ multiplex PCR, and its TCRdb copy is limited to in-frame clones, with some not included. Among some 240,000 clones listed, approximately 61% were seen once. With regard to this clone: The antigen remains undetermined.

This clonotype was obtained from a human donor with alopecia areata. The V call is TRBV7-9, the J call TRBJ1-1, with a weak D call TRBD1 (6 bases). The sample here was CD4+ T cells sorted from blood, taken at week 0. Written as DNA, the CDR3 is TGTGCCAGCAGCTCAAACAGGGATACTGAAGCTTTCTTT. This gives the protein CASSSNRDTEAFF.